The 3 T cell receptor beta chains in this list originate from one sample, sequenced in a study of T cell responses to AZD1222 COVID-19 vaccine. Data came from immunoSEQ multiplex PCR; TCRdb stores just in-frame clones and leaves some out. The table includes more than 85,000 clones, approximately 86% detected once. This specimen was peripheral blood, taken on day 0 of MenACWY control vaccination. These receptors all come from an adult in good health.

The rearrangement joins TRBV15 to TRBJ1-1; D perhaps matches TRBD1 (5 bases). V lost 5 bases and J 1 base, leaving 11 bases between the germline ends. The germline CDR1 and CDR2 sequences are LNHNV and YYDKDF (reference sequence). The CDR3 sequence is 14 residues long. CDR3 bases: TGTGCCACCAGCCCACCTCAGGGGAACACTGAAGCTTTCTTT. Translated, it gives CATSPPQGNTEAFF.

This rearrangement joins TRBV10-3 to TRBJ1-3; D is perhaps TRBD1 (5 bases). Germline CDR1 and CDR2: ENHRY and SYGVKD. The CDR3 sequence is 14 residues long. V shed 10 bases and J shed 0 bases, with 13 bases lying between them. The CDR3 sequence: CATGEGFSGNTIYF. The CDR3 DNA reads TGTGCCACCGGGGAGGGGTTCTCTGGAAACACCATATATTTT.

The chain recombines TRBV5-6 with TRBJ2-5; 9 bases are a match to TRBD2. This CDR3 has 15 amino acids. Germline CDR1 is SGHDT and CDR2 is YYEEEE. J lost 5 bases, V lost 0 bases, and 5 bases had no gene match. Written as DNA, the CDR3 is TGTGCCAGCAGCTTGGAGCGGGGGGCCGGCGAGACCCAGTACTTC. This encodes CASSLERGAGETQYF.